These T cell receptor beta chains were read from a single sample in a study of blood T cells in healthy people across ages. In TCRdb, the 5' RACE reads were re-called with MiXCR into one record per CDR3 protein. The data show about 930,000 distinct CDR3 sequences, about 28% seen once. These same data were also listed under a study on T cells of mothers and their children.

Sequencing was carried out using blood. These receptors were obtained from a middle-aged woman in good health. Both conserved end residues are part of each CDR3. D genes are given only for firm matches. For some rows the clone size is stated as once, few or many, or as a class when expanded; others skip it.

>TRBV5-1|TRBJ2-6|few|NA
TGCGCCAGCAGCGAAAACGCAGGGACTGGGGCCAACGTCCTGACTTTC
CASSENAGTGANVLTF
>TRBV9|TRBJ1-2|many|TRBD1
TGTGCCAGCAGCGCTCGACAGGGACGGGATGGCTACACCTTC
CASSARQGRDGYTF
>TRBV6-5|TRBJ2-7|NA|TRBD2
TGTGCCAGCAGACGGATAGCGGGAGAGAGGGGCGAGCAGTACTTC
CASRRIAGERGEQYF
>TRBV6-4|TRBJ1-2|many|NA
TGTGCCAGCAGTGACCCGACTGGGGTAGCCGGCTACACCTTC
CASSDPTGVAGYTF
>TRBV5-1|TRBJ1-1|NA|NA
TGCGCCAGCAGACCGGGGGGGCTTCAAACTGAAGCTTTCTTT
CASRPGGLQTEAFF
>TRBV2|TRBJ2-1|NA|NA
TGTGCCAGCAGTGATGAGGGGATAGCCTACGAGCAGTTCTTC
CASSDEGIAYEQFF
>TRBV4-1|TRBJ2-1|many|TRBD1
TGCGCCAGCAGCCAAGAGGGGGGGACAGGGGGCAATGAGCAGTTCTTC
CASSQEGGTGGNEQFF
>TRBV20-1|TRBJ2-1|few|TRBD2
TGCAGTGCTAGGAAGTTAGCGGGGGTTCGCAATGAGCAGTTCTTC
CSARKLAGVRNEQFF
>TRBV12-3/TRBV12-4|TRBJ2-7|few|TRBD1
TGTGCCAGCAGTTTAGTCGACAGGGCCTACGAGCAGTACTTC
CASSLVDRAYEQYF
>TRBV5-1|TRBJ2-3|NA|TRBD2
TGCGCCAGCAGCTCCACTAGCGGGGGGGCGATGTCAGATACGCAGTATTTT
CASSSTSGGAMSDTQYF
>TRBV15|TRBJ2-3|few|NA
TGTGCCACCAGCAGAGTCAGCGGGTCTAGCACAGATACGCAGTATTTT
CATSRVSGSSTDTQYF
>TRBV14|TRBJ2-6|NA|NA
TGTACCAGCAGCCAAAACGGCCGCGCTGGGGCCAACGTCCTGACTTTC
CTSSQNGRAGANVLTF
>TRBV5-5|TRBJ2-1|once|NA
TGTGCCAGCAGCCCACGGGTGACGGTGGGGCTTGGAGAGCAGTTCTTC
CASSPRVTVGLGEQFF
>TRBV27|TRBJ2-7|NA|NA
TGTGCCAGCAGTTTATGGTCGGTTTCCGACGAGCAGTACTTC
CASSLWSVSDEQYF
>TRBV6-6|TRBJ1-1|NA|NA
TGTGCCAGCAGTCACCTAGGACCGAACACTGAAGCTTTCTTT
CASSHLGPNTEAFF
>TRBV6-2/TRBV6-3|TRBJ1-6|NA|NA
TGTGCCAGCAGTTATGATGGGTTTAATTCACCCCTCCACTTT
CASSYDGFNSPLHF
>TRBV14|TRBJ2-7|few|TRBD1
TGTGCCAGCAGCCAATTCAGGGGGACAGGGAAATCTGCCGAGCAGTACTTC
CASSQFRGTGKSAEQYF
>TRBV27|TRBJ2-1|few|TRBD2
TGTGCCAGCAGAGGACTAGCGGGGCTGAGCTCCTACAATGAGCAGTTCTTC
CASRGLAGLSSYNEQFF
>TRBV5-1|TRBJ2-3|many|NA
TGCGCCAGCAGCACCGGGGACCGCACAGATACGCAGTATTTT
CASSTGDRTDTQYF
>TRBV3-1|TRBJ1-2|few|TRBD1
TGTGCCAGCAGCCACCTTGGACAGGGGCATGGCTACACCTTC
CASSHLGQGHGYTF
>TRBV29-1|TRBJ1-1|few|NA
TGCAGCGTTGCTTGGAGGTTTAACACTGAAGCTTTCTTT
CSVAWRFNTEAFF
>TRBV20-1|TRBJ2-1|NA|NA
TGCAGTGCCCATTTGGATCACAATGAGCAGTTCTTC
CSAHLDHNEQFF